These 20 T cell receptor beta chains share one sample of origin, sequenced in a study of spatial heterogeneity in lung cancer. TCRdb re-called the 5' RACE reads with MiXCR, one entry per CDR3 protein. In the table there are under 75,000 distinct CDR3 sequences, around 8.2% of which are singletons. Stated time point: sample taken at primary tumor resection. From tumor, nontumor lung or frozen PBMC, whole RNA was taken unsorted for sequencing. Sequences were derived from PBMCs, sampled at surgery. The receptors stem from a female donor with early-stage non-small cell lung cancer.

This clonotype was seen repeatedly, ten times or more. The gene calls are TRBV7-2 and TRBJ2-1; TRBD1 aligns across 9 bases. Germline V CDR1 and CDR2: SGHTA, FQGNSA. The CDR3 is made up of 17 amino acids. V was pared by 4 bases and J by 4 bases, with 11 bases of the junction left unmatched. The CDR3 loop is CASSSRQGVLSYNEQFF. The DNA for the CDR3 is TGTGCCAGCAGCTCACGACAGGGGGTTCTGTCGTACAATGAGCAGTTCTTC.

The chain joins TRBV5-1 to TRBJ1-1; D is possibly TRBD1 (5 bases). V dropped 4 bases and J dropped 0 bases, with 16 bases sitting between them. Germline V CDR1 and CDR2: SGHRS, YFSETQ. This CDR3 has 16 residues. CDR3 sequence: CASSLRGGTVNTEAFF. DNA of the CDR3: TGCGCCAGCAGCCTAAGGGGAGGAACGGTGAACACTGAAGCTTTCTTT.

This chain joins TRBV27 and TRBJ1-1; 8 nucleotides agree with TRBD1. The germline CDR1 and CDR2 sequences are MNHEY and SMNVEV (reference sequence). The CDR3 is made up of 13 amino acids. With 10 bases clipped from V and 10 bases from J, the junction kept 14 bases outside the gene matches. CDR3 residues: CATRSGQGLSAFF. CDR3 sequence (DNA): TGTGCCACCCGAAGCGGACAGGGTTTGTCAGCTTTCTTT.

This clonotype was found a few times. The rearrangement joins TRBV4-1 to TRBJ2-5; 9 positions match TRBD1. With V trimmed by 1 base and J by 5 bases, 5 bases remained unmatched. The CDR3 has 15 residues. Germline-derived CDR1 and CDR2 are MGHRA and YSYEKL. CDR3 loop: CASSQGDRERETQYF. The CDR3 bases are TGCGCCAGCAGCCAAGGGGACAGGGAGAGGGAGACCCAGTACTTC.

The J gene is TRBJ2-5, the V gene TRBV28, with 8 positions matching TRBD1. Germline V lookup: CDR1 MDHEN, CDR2 SYDVKM. V lost 6 bases and J lost 4; bases outside the gene matches: 10. CDR3 size: 15 residues. The CDR3 spells CASRPTGGTGETQYF. As DNA, the CDR3 is TGTGCCAGCAGGCCTACAGGGGGAACTGGAGAGACCCAGTACTTC.

V usage is TRBV5-1 and J usage is TRBJ2-1; no clear D. Looked up from germline, CDR1 is SGHRS and CDR2 is YFSETQ. The CDR3 contains 15 residues. Trimming stripped 2 bases from V and 9 bases from J, with 18 bases between. The CDR3 region is CASSFEPFDGGEQFF. In DNA, the CDR3 is TGCGCCAGCAGCTTCGAACCTTTCGACGGTGGTGAGCAGTTCTTC.

The sample holds many counts of this clonotype. The rearrangement links TRBV25-1 to TRBJ1-3; the D gene is possibly TRBD1 (5 bases). The germline V gene has CDR1 MGHDK and CDR2 SYGVNS. There are 15 residues in the CDR3. V lost 0 bases to trimming and J lost 8 bases, with 14 bases between them. The CDR3 DNA is TGTGCCAGCAGTGAATATGGGGGAAAGGTGGACACCATATATTTT. This codes for CASSEYGGKVDTIYF.

The chain combines TRBV7-2 with TRBJ1-4; D not certain. CDR1 and CDR2 from the germline V gene are SGHTA and FQGNSA. The V end was cut by 2 bases, the J end by 0 bases, with 10 bases between. The CDR3 spans 16 residues. The CDR3: CASSLIKESTNEKLFF. DNA of the CDR3: TGTGCCAGCAGCTTAATCAAGGAGTCAACTAATGAAAAACTGTTTTTT.

V and J are TRBV19 and TRBJ1-5; D is unresolved. The germline V gene has CDR1 LNHDA and CDR2 SQIVND (reference sequence). This CDR3 spans 13 amino acids. V gave up 7 bases and J gave up 2 bases, with 9 bases separating them. The CDR3 sequence is CASNQQRNQPQHF. The CDR3 coding sequence is TGTGCCAGTAACCAACAGCGCAATCAGCCCCAGCATTTT.

Only a few counts were recorded for this clonotype. This chain joins TRBV18 and TRBJ1-1; D perhaps matches TRBD1 (6 bases). This CDR3 region has 13 residues. Germline loops: CDR1 KGHSH, CDR2 LQKENI. Deletions cut 3 bases from V and 6 bases from J, with 11 bases between. The CDR3 is CASSPGQSPEAFF. The CDR3 bases are TGTGCCAGCTCACCCGGACAGAGCCCTGAAGCTTTCTTT.

The chain joins TRBV6-2 or TRBV6-3 to TRBJ1-5; no reliable D call. The CDR3 is 13 amino acids. Per germline, CDR1 MNHEY and CDR2 SVGEGT. Between the trimmed V and J ends, which lost 10 bases and 2 bases, there was a span of 12 bases. CDR3 amino acids: CATMDQGNQPQHF. CDR3 DNA sequence: TGTGCCACCATGGACCAGGGCAATCAGCCCCAGCATTTT.

The table lists this clonotype with a few counts. This rearrangement joins TRBV25-1 to TRBJ2-2; D is undetermined. V was pared by 7 bases and J by 0 bases, with 9 bases between. Germline V CDR1 and CDR2: MGHDK, SYGVNS. CDR3 length: 14 residues. CDR3 in amino acids: CASKAYANTGELFF. For the CDR3, the DNA is TGTGCCAGCAAGGCGTACGCGAACACCGGGGAGCTGTTTTTT. Supplemented by reference TRBV25-1 and TRBJ2-2, the full variable domain reads EADIYQTPRYLVIGTGKKITLECSQTMGHDKMYWYQQDPGMELHLIHYSYGVNSTEKGDLSSESTVSRIRTEHFPLTLESARPSHTSQYLCASKAYANTGELFFGEGSRLTVL.

This rearrangement joins TRBV19 to TRBJ1-1, with a possible D match to TRBD1 (6 bases). V lost 0 bases and J 0 bases, leaving 17 bases between the germline ends. The CDR3 extends over 18 amino acids. The germline V gene encodes CDR1 LNHDA and CDR2 SQIVND (reference sequence). CDR3 DNA: TGTGCCAGTAGTATAGAGGGACCTGGGGGCGACATGAACACTGAAGCTTTCTTT. It yields the protein CASSIEGPGGDMNTEAFF.

This clonotype was detected many times. The genes are TRBV20-1 and TRBJ1-5, with D perhaps TRBD1 (5 bases). The CDR3 sequence is 16 residues long. Germline V gives CDR1 DFQATT, CDR2 SNEGSKA (reference sequence). Trimming left V 6 bases short and J 0 bases short, with 18 bases between. The DNA of the CDR3 is TGCAGTGCCACCCCGGGGCAGATGGATAGCAATCAGCCCCAGCATTTT. Residues: CSATPGQMDSNQPQHF.

This clonotype has more than one count but fewer than ten. V is TRBV20-1 and J is TRBJ2-1; 14 nucleotides match TRBD2. Germline assignment: CDR1 DFQATT and CDR2 SNEGSKA (reference sequence). With V trimmed by 3 bases and J by 15 bases, 13 bases remained unmatched. This CDR3 has 15 amino acids. This CDR3 reads CSASNRRTSGRSRFF. The CDR3 nucleotides are TGCAGTGCTAGTAATCGTCGGACTAGCGGGAGGTCCCGGTTCTTC.

There are a few counts of this clonotype. The CDR3 nucleotides read TGTGCCAGCAGTGACCTAAGACAGCAAGAGACCCAGTACTTC. It translates to CASSDLRQQETQYF. This chain joins TRBV6-4 and TRBJ2-5, with TRBD1 as a possible D gene (5 bases). The CDR3 consists of 14 residues. V lost 2 bases and J lost 2, with 9 bases in between. Germline CDR1 MRHNA, CDR2 SNTAGT.

This chain links TRBV4-1 with TRBJ2-1; D possibly corresponds to TRBD1 (5 bases). V gave up 6 bases and J gave up 9 bases, with 18 bases separating them. The CDR3 contains 14 residues. Per germline, CDR1 MGHRA and CDR2 YSYEKL. CDR3 amino acids: CASRPGQGLGEQFF. The CDR3 DNA follows: TGCGCCAGCAGACCAGGGCAGGGCCTTGGTGAGCAGTTCTTC.

The CDR3 nucleotides are TGTGCCAGCGGTACGGGGCACAGGACGAACACTGAAGCTTTCTTT. Residues: CASGTGHRTNTEAFF. This chain joins TRBV3-1 and TRBJ1-1, with D maybe TRBD1 (5 bases). The V gene's germline CDR1 is LGHDT and CDR2 YNNKEL (reference sequence). Deletions cut 8 bases from V and 1 base from J, with 17 bases between. The CDR3 totals 15 residues.

This clonotype was found many times. The J gene is TRBJ1-1, the V gene TRBV20-1, with D unresolved. Trimming stripped 0 bases from V and 4 bases from J, with 12 bases between. The length of the CDR3 is 14 residues. Looked up from germline, CDR1 is DFQATT and CDR2 is SNEGSKA (reference sequence). CDR3 sequence (DNA): TGCAGTGCTAGAGATCCGAAGAGGATCACTGAAGCTTTCTTT. Translation gives CSARDPKRITEAFF.

CDR3 coding DNA: TGTGCCAGCAGCCAAGATCAGGGGACAGGGCCCCAGCATTTT. Protein: CASSQDQGTGPQHF. The J gene is TRBJ1-5, the V gene TRBV3-1; the match to TRBD1 covers 8 bases. Germline trimming cut 0 bases from V and 9 bases from J; bases unmatched to any gene: 4. CDR1 and CDR2 from the germline V gene are LGHDT and YNNKEL (reference sequence). The CDR3 totals 14 residues.